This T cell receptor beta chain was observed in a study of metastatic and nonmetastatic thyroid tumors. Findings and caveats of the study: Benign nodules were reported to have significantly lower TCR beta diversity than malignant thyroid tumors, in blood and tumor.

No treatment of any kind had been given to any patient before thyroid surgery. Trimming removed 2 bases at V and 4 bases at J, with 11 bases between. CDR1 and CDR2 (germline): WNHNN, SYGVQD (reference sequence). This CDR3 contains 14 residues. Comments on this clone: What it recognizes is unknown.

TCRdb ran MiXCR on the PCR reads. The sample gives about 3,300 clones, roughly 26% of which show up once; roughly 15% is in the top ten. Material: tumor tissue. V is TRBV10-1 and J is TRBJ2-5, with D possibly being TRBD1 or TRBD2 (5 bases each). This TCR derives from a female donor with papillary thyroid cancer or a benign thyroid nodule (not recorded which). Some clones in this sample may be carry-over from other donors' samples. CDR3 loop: CASSEAGAGETQYF. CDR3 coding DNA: TGCGCCAGCAGTGAGGCCGGGGCCGGAGAGACCCAGTACTTC.